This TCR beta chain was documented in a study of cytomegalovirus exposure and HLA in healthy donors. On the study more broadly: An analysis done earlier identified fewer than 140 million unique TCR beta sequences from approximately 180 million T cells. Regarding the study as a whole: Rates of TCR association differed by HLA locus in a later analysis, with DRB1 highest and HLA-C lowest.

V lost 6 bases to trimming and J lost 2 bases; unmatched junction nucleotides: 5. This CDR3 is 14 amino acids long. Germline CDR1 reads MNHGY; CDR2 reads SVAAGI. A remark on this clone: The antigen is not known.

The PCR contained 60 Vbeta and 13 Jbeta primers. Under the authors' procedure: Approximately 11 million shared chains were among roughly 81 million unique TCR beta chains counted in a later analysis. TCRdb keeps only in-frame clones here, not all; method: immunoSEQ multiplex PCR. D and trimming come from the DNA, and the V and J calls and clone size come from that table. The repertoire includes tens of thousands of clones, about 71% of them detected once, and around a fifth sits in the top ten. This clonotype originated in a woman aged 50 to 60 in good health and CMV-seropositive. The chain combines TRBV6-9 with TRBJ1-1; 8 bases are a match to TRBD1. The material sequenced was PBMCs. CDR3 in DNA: TGTGCCAGCAGCAAGGACAGGGTAAACACTGAAGCTTTCTTT. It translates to CASSKDRVNTEAFF.